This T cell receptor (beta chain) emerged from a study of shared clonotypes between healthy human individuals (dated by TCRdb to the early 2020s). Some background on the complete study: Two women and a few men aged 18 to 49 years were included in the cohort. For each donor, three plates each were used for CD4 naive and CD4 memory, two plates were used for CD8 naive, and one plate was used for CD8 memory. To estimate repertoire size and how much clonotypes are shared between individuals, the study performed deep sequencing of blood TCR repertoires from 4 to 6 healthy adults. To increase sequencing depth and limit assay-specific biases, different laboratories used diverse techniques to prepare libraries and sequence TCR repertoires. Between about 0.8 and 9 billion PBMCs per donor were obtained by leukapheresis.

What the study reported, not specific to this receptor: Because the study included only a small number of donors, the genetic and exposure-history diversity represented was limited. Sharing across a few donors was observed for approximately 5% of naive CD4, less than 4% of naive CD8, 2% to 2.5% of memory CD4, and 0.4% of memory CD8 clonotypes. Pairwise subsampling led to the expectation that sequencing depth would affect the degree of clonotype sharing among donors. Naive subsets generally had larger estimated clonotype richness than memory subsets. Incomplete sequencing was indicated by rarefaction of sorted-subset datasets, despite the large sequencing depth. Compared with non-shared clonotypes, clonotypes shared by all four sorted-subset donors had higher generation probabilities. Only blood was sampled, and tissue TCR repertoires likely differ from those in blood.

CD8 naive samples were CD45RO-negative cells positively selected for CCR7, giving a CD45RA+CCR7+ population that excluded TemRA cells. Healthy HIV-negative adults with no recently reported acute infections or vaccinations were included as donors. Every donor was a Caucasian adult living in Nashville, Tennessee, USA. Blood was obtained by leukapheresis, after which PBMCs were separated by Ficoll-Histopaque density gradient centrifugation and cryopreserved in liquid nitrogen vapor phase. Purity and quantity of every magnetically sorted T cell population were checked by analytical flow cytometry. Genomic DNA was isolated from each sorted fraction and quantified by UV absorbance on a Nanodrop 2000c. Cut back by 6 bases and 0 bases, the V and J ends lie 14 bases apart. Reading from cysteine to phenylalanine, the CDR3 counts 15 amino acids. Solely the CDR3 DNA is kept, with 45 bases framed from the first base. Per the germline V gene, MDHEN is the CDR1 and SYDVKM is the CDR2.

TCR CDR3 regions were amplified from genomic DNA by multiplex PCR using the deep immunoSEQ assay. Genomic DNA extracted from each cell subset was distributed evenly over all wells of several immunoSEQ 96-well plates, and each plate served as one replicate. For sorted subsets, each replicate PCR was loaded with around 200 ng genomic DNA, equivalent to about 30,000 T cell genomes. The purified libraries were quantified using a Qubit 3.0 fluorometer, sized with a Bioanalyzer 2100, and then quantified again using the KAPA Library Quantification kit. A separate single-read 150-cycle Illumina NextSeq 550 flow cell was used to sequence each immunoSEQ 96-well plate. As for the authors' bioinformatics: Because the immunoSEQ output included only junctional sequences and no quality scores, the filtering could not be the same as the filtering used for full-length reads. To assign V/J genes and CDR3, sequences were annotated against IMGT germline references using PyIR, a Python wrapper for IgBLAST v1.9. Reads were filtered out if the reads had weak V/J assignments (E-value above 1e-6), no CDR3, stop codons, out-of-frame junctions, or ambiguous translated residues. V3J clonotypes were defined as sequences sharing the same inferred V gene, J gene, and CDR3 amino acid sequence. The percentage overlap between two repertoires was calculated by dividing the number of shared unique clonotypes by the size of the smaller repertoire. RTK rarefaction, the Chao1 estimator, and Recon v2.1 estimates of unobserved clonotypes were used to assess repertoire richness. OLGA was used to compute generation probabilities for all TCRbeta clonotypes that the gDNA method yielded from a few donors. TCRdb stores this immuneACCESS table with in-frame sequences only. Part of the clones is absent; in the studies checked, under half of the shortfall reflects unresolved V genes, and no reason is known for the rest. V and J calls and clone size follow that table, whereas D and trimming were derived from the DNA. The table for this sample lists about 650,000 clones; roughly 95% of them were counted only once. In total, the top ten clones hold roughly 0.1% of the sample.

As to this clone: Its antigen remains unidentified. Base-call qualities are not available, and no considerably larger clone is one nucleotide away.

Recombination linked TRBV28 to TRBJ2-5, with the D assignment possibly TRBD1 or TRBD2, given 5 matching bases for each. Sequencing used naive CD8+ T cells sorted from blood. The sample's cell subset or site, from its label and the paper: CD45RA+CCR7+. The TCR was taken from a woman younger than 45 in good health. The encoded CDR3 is CASRGEGLYQETQYF. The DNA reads TGTGCCAGCAGGGGAGAGGGGCTGTACCAAGAGACCCAGTACTTC.